This T cell receptor (beta chain) was found in a study of cytomegalovirus exposure and HLA in healthy donors (dated by TCRdb to the late 2010s). Study-level background: According to an earlier analysis of 587 of the donors, about 190 million T cells yielded 90 million to 140 million unique TCR beta sequences and around 300 Gb of sequence data. Every discovery cohort repertoire had been produced on one sequencing platform. About 320 gigabases of sequencing data and tens of millions of unique TCR sequences were included in an early release covering about 700 HLA-typed donors. The aim of the study was to test whether cataloging public T cell receptors could identify signatures of past pathogen exposure. The study combined high-throughput TCR immunosequencing, statistical association of individual TCRs with disease status, and machine learning to predict cytomegalovirus infection status. On average, 235,054 unique TCR beta nucleotide sequences were sequenced per donor among 398 genotyped donors of the cohort, with approximately 18% of those sequences being non-productive. Typing coverage varied by locus: roughly 629-630 donors for A, B, C, DRB1 and DQB1; approximately 500 for DQA1; 606 for DPA1; 400 to 480 for DPB1. Of the roughly 400 genotyped donors, about 80% fell in the genetic ancestry cluster associated with self-reported Caucasian donors. HLA typing covered class I and class II loci at four-digit resolution. Genome-wide SNP genotypes for about 60% of the roughly 670 donors were used in a later genetic analysis, which treated that subset as a discovery cohort. To study patterns of TCR occurrence, a later analysis re-analyzed previously published TCR beta repertoires from several hundred donors and added high-resolution HLA genotyping. The study used immunosequencing to profile the T cell repertoires of approximately 690 subjects and linked those repertoires to cytomegalovirus serostatus. A handful of DR-DQ haplotypes were handled as single units for association and clustering because linkage in the cohort was strong. To decide whether each TCR beta V gene segment behaved as functional or pseudogenic, an earlier analysis of fewer than 750 of the donors relied on high-throughput TCR beta sequencing. Rather than drawing on any new phenotypic data, the later analysis identified candidate immune exposures from TCR beta sequences and the way those sequences occurred across donors. A separate validation cohort of approximately 130 different subjects was used in addition to the roughly 640-subject first cohort. Donor age, sex, ethnicity and CMV serostatus were compiled together with the repertoire data.

Study-wide conclusions, independent of this receptor: Because HLA typing was unavailable for some donors at each locus, only the typed subset was used in association tests. In the study, some 160 TCR beta chains were listed as associated with cytomegalovirus. Strong co-occurrence of HLA alleles, especially DR and DQ, made assigning TCR associations to individual alleles difficult. In both the original and validation cohorts, the classifier was reported to diagnose cytomegalovirus status with high specificity and sensitivity. A later genetic analysis reported fewer N-insertions in productive TCRs among donors in an Asian-associated ancestry cluster than the roughly 620-donor mean. A further reported finding was that TCR beta sequences accurately predicted the HLA-A and HLA-B alleles for most subjects in the first cohort. For the cohort, immune exposure information was limited to CMV serostatus. According to a later analysis, parvovirus B19, influenza, CMV and Epstein-Barr virus appeared linked to several top co-occurrence clusters. Compared with equally common non-associated chains, HLA-associated TCR beta chains in a later analysis were more clonally expanded and had lower generation probabilities. The cohort was sequenced for TCR beta chains only, and without alpha or paired-chain data the features that could be detected were limited. Sequencing depth was assumed to be roughly uniform across donors in the presence/absence analyses, though that assumption may not hold. The authors suggested that the approach could potentially be generalized to other disease states and immunological phenotypes. Linkage disequilibrium might explain the correlated functional status among segregating V segments, but an unknown experimental factor could not be excluded. An association between a missense DCLRE1C variant and V-gene and J-gene trimming of TCR beta chains was found in a later genetic analysis and replicated in an independent cohort. A later analysis found that most CMV-associated TCR beta chains appeared HLA-restricted, with HLA associations seemingly driven largely by CMV exposure. Across donors, most TCR sequences were observed very rarely, whereas some public TCRs were present in many individuals. Because counts were too low, seventeen rarely observed V segments, including chromosome 9 orphons, were excluded from the earlier analysis of 587 of the donors. A later analysis found that TCR association rates varied across HLA loci, with DRB1 alleles showing the most associated TCRs and HLA-C alleles the fewest. Some IMGT-functional V segments, including TRBV6-2 and TRBV6-3, could not be distinguished by the 87-base-pair reads and were therefore excluded. An earlier analysis of approximately 590 of the donors showed that most TCR beta V segments appeared in productive rearrangements either about 87% or about 30% of the time, which broadly matched IMGT annotations. A cluster of highly shared sequence variants was judged likely to represent a technical artifact of the sequencing pipeline. A later analysis associated about 16,000 TCR beta sequences with specific HLA alleles at a false discovery rate of 0.05. In vitro tests confirmed that a few of the cytomegalovirus-associated TCR beta chains recognize cytomegalovirus antigens.

As regards this clone: Its antigen specificity is not known. Qualities for individual bases were not recorded, and no much larger clone is one base off.

In total, 600 or so healthy bone marrow donors made up the cohort. All cohort members were sampled while nominally healthy, although unrecorded immune exposures were likely present. The donor was CMV seropositive and was included in the group of about 290 seropositive cohort members. Each donor provided a peripheral blood sample, and peripheral blood mononuclear cells were used for TCR beta sequencing. Genomic DNA extraction from the blood cell samples was performed with the Qiagen DNeasy Blood Extraction Kit. Library prep was done by the immunoSEQ multiplex PCR assay. A mixture of 60 forward primers for TCR Vbeta segments and 13 reverse primers for TCR Jbeta segments was used in the multiplex PCR. A multiplex PCR assay on genomic DNA amplified the CDR3 region of rearranged TCR beta genes. The amplified TCR beta libraries were sequenced on the Illumina HiSeq System as 87-base-pair reads. As for the authors' bioinformatics: In a later analysis, 80 million or so unique TCR beta chains were counted across the approximately 670 repertoires, and some 10 million of these chains were shared by at least two donors. A nearest-neighbor algorithm error-corrected the raw reads and collapsed the reads into unique sequences, merging closely related sequences to remove PCR and sequencing errors. CDR3 sequences were aligned to IMGT reference sequences to assign V, D and J gene segments. Each retained sequence needed at least a six-nucleotide match to both a V gene segment and a J gene segment. A rearrangement was called productive if the CDR3 had no stop codons and remained in frame with V and J, and every other rearrangement was called non-productive. CDR3 was defined according to IMGT convention as the region running from the second conserved V-encoded cysteine to the conserved J-encoded phenylalanine. The earlier analysis of about 590 of the donors excluded sequences that lacked an unambiguous match to a single V gene segment. In an earlier analysis of around 600 of the donors, V segments were called functional above 56.7% productive rearrangements and were called segregating when the between-donor standard deviation exceeded 5%. A statistical classification framework was built to diagnose cytomegalovirus status from the catalog of TCR beta chain sequences. In a later analysis, TCR nucleotide sequences were compared against IMGT/GENE-DB human TR gene sequences so that V and J genes could be assigned. In a later analysis, CDR3 sequences and most-parsimonious VDJ recombination scenarios were assigned using the TCRdist pipeline. A later analysis defined each TCR beta chain by its CDR3 amino acid sequence plus V-gene family, and excluded reads lacking a unique V-gene family. In a later analysis, fewer than 600 highly shared, low-generation-probability nucleotide sequences were removed to address suspected cross-contamination and a sequencing artifact. A later analysis calculated a clonal expansion index for each public chain from normalized within-repertoire ranks of inferred template counts. A later analysis computed generation probabilities with a VDJ recombination model fitted to out-of-frame rearrangements, and checked the results against IGoR. In a later analysis, hypergeometric tests were used to score TCR-TCR, TCR-HLA and TCR-CMV co-occurrence, with a repertoire-size bias correction applied to TCR pairs. False discovery rates were estimated in a later analysis by permuting HLA or CMV assignments 20 times. A later analysis grouped co-occurring TCRs with DBSCAN, adding TCRdist sequence similarity when clustering within HLA-allele-positive subsets. For co-occurrence clustering, repertoires with fewer than 30,000 or more than 120,000 public chains were excluded, along with five or six repertoires with anomalous nucleotide sharing. Imported from immuneACCESS, the table was reduced by TCRdb to in-frame sequences with V and J called. These copies leave out some clones; in studies compared against another copy, an unresolved V gene accounts for under half, and the cause of the remainder is not known. V, J and clone size are taken as reported in that table, and D and trimming were inferred from the DNA itself. The sample table lists 100,000 to 150,000 clones, about 68% of them with a count of one. The leading ten clones occupy under 5% of the sample.

V has 4 bases trimmed and J has 4 bases trimmed; junction bases matching no gene number 4. CDR1 and CDR2 were assigned from the germline V gene as MGHRA and YSYEKL. Counted from cysteine to phenylalanine, this CDR3 has 14 amino acids. Only CDR3 DNA remains: 42 bases, in frame from the first base. The material sequenced was PBMCs. This chain is built from TRBV4-1 and TRBJ2-3; 8 junctional bases match TRBD2. The clonotype originates from a man in his forties or fifties in good health and CMV-seropositive. The CDR3 amino acid sequence is: CASSRAGAPDTQYF. DNA sequence: TGCGCCAGCAGCCGAGCGGGAGCGCCAGATACGCAGTATTTT.